Listed below are T cell receptor beta chains from one sample, sequenced in a study of blood T cell repertoires in COVID-19. The protocol was immunoSEQ multiplex PCR, while the TCRdb copy is restricted to in-frame clones and leaves out a portion. Of about 300,000 clones listed, around 88% are singletons. Sequences were obtained from peripheral blood. These receptors were taken from a woman aged 25 to 39 who had recovered from COVID-19. Both conserved end residues are part of each CDR3. D genes are given only for firm matches. Not all rows give a size; the values are once, few, many and, for expanded clones, a class.

size,D,V,J,CDR3,DNA
-,TRBD1,TRBV5-5,TRBJ1-2,CASSLATGTGTLYGYTF,TGTGCCAGCAGCTTGGCGACCGGGACAGGGACGCTCTATGGCTACACCTTC
few,TRBD1,TRBV14,TRBJ2-1,CASSQLPGQGVGEQFF,TGTGCCAGCAGCCAACTCCCGGGACAGGGGGTTGGTGAGCAGTTCTTC
-,TRBD2,TRBV4-3,TRBJ2-5,CASSPGGQETQYF,TGCGCCAGCAGCCCCGGGGGGCAAGAGACCCAGTACTTC
-,-,TRBV3-1/TRBV3-2,TRBJ2-7,CASSPTAFSSYEQYF,TGTGCCAGCAGCCCTACAGCTTTCAGCTCCTACGAGCAGTACTTC
-,-,TRBV15,TRBJ1-6,CATSSLGAGDSPLHF,TGTGCCACCAGCAGTCTAGGGGCAGGGGATTCACCCCTCCACTTT
-,TRBD1,TRBV28,TRBJ1-3,CASSLAGPQTGHDSGNTIYF,TGTGCCAGCAGTTTGGCGGGGCCTCAGACAGGGCACGACTCTGGAAACACCATATATTTT
-,-,TRBV4-3,TRBJ2-7,CASSQDQGPYEQYF,TGCGCCAGCAGCCAAGATCAGGGCCCCTACGAGCAGTACTTC
-,-,TRBV7-9,TRBJ1-1,CASSLGGFGNTEAFF,TGTGCCAGCAGCTTAGGGGGCTTCGGGAACACTGAAGCTTTCTTT
-,TRBD1,TRBV10-1,TRBJ1-1,CASSEWTGDEEAFF,TGCGCCAGCAGTGAATGGACAGGGGATGAGGAAGCTTTCTTT
few,-,TRBV12-3/TRBV12-4,TRBJ2-7,CASSPSGSYEQYF,TGTGCCAGCAGTCCTTCGGGAAGCTACGAGCAGTACTTC
-,TRBD2,TRBV15,TRBJ2-1,CATSRGGLVNEQFF,TGTGCCACCAGCAGAGGGGGACTAGTTAATGAGCAGTTCTTC
-,-,TRBV30,TRBJ2-2,CAWNGGADTGELFF,TGTGCCTGGAACGGGGGTGCGGACACCGGGGAGCTGTTTTTT
once,-,TRBV18,TRBJ1-5,CASSPQGSNQPQHF,TGTGCCAGCTCACCACAGGGGAGCAATCAGCCCCAGCATTTT
-,-,TRBV28,TRBJ2-1,CASSSRGFTGHDEQFF,TGTGCCAGCAGCAGTAGGGGTTTTACCGGGCACGATGAGCAGTTCTTC
-,TRBD1,TRBV2,TRBJ1-1,CASGKGATEAFF,TGTGCCAGCGGGAAGGGGGCCACTGAAGCTTTCTTT